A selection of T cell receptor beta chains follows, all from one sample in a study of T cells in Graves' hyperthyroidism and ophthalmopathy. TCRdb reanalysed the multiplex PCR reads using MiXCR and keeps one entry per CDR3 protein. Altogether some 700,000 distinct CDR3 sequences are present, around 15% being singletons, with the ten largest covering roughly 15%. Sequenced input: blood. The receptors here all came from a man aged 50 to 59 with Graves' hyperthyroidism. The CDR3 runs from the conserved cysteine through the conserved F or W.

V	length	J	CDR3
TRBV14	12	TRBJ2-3	CASSHGLLIQYF
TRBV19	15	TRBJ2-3	CASSPIGQGADTQYF
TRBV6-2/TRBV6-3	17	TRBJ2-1	CASSYLLLAGGSNEQFF
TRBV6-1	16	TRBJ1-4	CASSSLDRATNEKLFF
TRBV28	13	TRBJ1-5	CASGRQGRQPQHF
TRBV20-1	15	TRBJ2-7	CSARVQAGGSYEQYF
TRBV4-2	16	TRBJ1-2	CASSQVGGQGPYGYTF
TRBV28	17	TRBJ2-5	CASSLLGGRPTQETQYF
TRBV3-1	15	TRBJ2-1	CASSSPWTSGREQFF
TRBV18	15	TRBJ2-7	CASSPGQGGSYEQYF
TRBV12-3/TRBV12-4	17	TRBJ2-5	CASSPGLAGGKQETQYF
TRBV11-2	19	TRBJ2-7	CASSPRLGLAGGYSYEQYF
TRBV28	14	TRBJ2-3	CASSIGLDVDTQYF
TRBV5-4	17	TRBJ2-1	CASSSGLADPNYNEQFF
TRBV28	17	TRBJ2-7	CASSWGFGGGSRYEQYF
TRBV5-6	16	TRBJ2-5	CASSLLQGLSKETQYF
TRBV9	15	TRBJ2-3	CASSTPSGRTDTQYF
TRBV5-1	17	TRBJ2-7	CASSLGPSGQVFHEQYF
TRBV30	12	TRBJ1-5	CAWSGTGSSQHF
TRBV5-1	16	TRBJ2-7	CASSLDASGISYEQYF
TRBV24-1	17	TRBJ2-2	CATSDRSGSGGTGELFF
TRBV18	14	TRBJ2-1	CASSPITGTNEQFF
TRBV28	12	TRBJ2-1	CASSFRSNEQFF
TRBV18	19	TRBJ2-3	CASPQSQYGTGTSTDTQYF
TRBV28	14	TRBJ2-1	CASSFVVPSNEQFF
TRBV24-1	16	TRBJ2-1	CATSDWSEGSYNEQFF